The following is a T cell receptor (beta chain) sequence with its context. This entry is derived from a study of early T cells in non-severe SARS-CoV-2 infection. One entry per CDR3 protein results from TCRdb running MiXCR on the 5' RACE reads. The sample carries roughly 120,000 distinct CDR3 sequences, under 15% recorded once. Deletions cut 8 bases from V and 2 bases from J, with 7 bases between. CDR1 is MGHRA and CDR2 is YSYEKL in the germline V gene. The CDR3 covers 13 residues. The V and J genes are TRBV4-1 and TRBJ2-6; D unclear. The TCR comes from an adult who was a healthcare worker with PCR-confirmed SARS-CoV-2 infection or an uninfected control (not recorded which). The sequencing sample was made of whole blood. CDR3: CASGWAGANVLTF. The DNA of the CDR3 is TGCGCCAGCGGCTGGGCTGGGGCCAACGTCCTGACTTTC.